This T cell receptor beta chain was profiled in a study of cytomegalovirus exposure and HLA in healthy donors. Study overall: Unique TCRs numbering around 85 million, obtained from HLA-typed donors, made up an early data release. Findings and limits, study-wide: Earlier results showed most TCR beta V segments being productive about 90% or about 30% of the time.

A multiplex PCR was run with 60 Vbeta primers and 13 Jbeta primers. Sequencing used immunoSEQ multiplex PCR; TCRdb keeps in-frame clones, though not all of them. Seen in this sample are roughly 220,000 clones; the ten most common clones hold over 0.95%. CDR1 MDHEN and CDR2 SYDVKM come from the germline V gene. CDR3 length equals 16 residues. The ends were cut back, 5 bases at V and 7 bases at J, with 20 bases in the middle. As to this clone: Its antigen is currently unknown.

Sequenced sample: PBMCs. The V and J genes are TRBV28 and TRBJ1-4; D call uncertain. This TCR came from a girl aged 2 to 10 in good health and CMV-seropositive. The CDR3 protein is CASSPGSTVWVEKLFF. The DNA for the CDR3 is TGTGCCAGCAGTCCCGGATCGACTGTTTGGGTTGAAAAACTGTTTTTT.